This TCR beta chain stems from a study of blood T cell repertoires in COVID-19. Per the original methods: Estimation of nucleated cell counts relied on the amplification of reference gene primers. Using immunoSEQ multiplex PCR, the repertoire was profiled, and TCRdb retains in-frame clones only, with some absent. D and trimming come from the DNA, and the V and J calls and clone size come from that table. The data contain roughly 300,000 clones, around four fifths of them singletons. The CDR3 is made up of 18 amino acids. CDR1 is MNHEY and CDR2 is SMNVEV in the germline V gene (reference sequence). V dropped 2 bases and J dropped 5; count of bases not matched to a gene: 14.

This TCR was sampled from a woman aged 50 to 60 who had recovered from COVID-19. Specimen: peripheral blood. V usage is TRBV27 and J usage is TRBJ2-7, with TRBD1 matching 11 bases. The CDR3 loop reads CASSLLRFSGQGANEQYF. As DNA, the CDR3 is TGTGCCAGCAGTTTACTGAGATTCTCTGGACAGGGGGCAAACGAGCAGTACTTC.